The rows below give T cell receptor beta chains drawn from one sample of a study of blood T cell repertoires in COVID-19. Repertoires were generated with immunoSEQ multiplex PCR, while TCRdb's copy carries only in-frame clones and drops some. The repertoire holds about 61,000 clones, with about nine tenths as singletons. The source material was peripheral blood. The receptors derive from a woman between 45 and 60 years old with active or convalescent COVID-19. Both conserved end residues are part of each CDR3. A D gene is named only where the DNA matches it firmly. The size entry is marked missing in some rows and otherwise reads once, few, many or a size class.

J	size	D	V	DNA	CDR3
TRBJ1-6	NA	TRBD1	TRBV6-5	TGTGCCAGCAGTTACGGGACAGCAGGGGTCGGTTCACCCCTCCACTTT	CASSYGTAGVGSPLHF
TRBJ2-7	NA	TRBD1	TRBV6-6	TGTGCCAGCACCTTGGACAGGGGCTACGAGCAGTACTTC	CASTLDRGYEQYF
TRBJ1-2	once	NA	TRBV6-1	TGTGCCAGCAGTGACGAGGGTGCCCCCCACTATGGCTACACCTTC	CASSDEGAPHYGYTF
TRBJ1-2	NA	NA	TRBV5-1	TGCGCCAGCAGTTTGACAGCCCGGTCCTATGGCTACACCTTC	CASSLTARSYGYTF
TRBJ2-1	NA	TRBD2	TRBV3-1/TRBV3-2	TGTGCCAGCAGCCAAGATCCGGGCGGGAGGTCATACAATGAGCAGTTCTTC	CASSQDPGGRSYNEQFF
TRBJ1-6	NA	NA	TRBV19	TGTGCCAGTAGTATGTCCAGGGGTCTTAATTCACCCCTCCACTTT	CASSMSRGLNSPLHF
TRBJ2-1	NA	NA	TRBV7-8	TGTGCCAGCAGCCTCAGGGGCCGGTACAATGAGCAGTTCTTC	CASSLRGRYNEQFF
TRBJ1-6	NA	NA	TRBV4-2	TGTGCCAGCAGCCAAGATGTGGGGGGTTGGGCAGAGAATTCACCCCTCCACTTT	CASSQDVGGWAENSPLHF
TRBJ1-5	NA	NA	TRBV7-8	TGTGCCAGCAGCCCTCAGGGCAATCAGCCCCAGCATTTT	CASSPQGNQPQHF
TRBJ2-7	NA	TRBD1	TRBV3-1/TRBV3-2	TGTGCCAGCAGCCAGGCCCAAACCGGGACAGTCTCCTACGAGCAGTACTTC	CASSQAQTGTVSYEQYF
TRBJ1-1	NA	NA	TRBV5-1	TGCGCCAGCAGCTTGAACTTGAACACTGAAGCTTTCTTT	CASSLNLNTEAFF
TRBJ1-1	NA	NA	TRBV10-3	TGTGCCATCAGTTCCCCTCAAAGGGCGGGGAACACTGAAGCTTTCTTT	CAISSPQRAGNTEAFF
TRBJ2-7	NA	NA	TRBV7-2	TGTGCCAGCAGGTTAACAGGGAATGGCGAGCAGTACTTC	CASRLTGNGEQYF
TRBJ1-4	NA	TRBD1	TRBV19	TGTGCCAGTACAGGGGGCAATGAAAAACTGTTTTTT	CASTGGNEKLFF
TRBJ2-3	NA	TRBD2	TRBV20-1	TGCAGTGCTAGTTTGCGGGAGGGCACAGATACGCAGTATTTT	CSASLREGTDTQYF
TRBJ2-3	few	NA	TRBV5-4	TGTGCCAGCAGATCGGATCTAGTATTCACAGATACGCAGTATTTT	CASRSDLVFTDTQYF
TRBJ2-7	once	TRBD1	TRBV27	TGTGCCAGCAGTTTGCACGGACAGGGCGGATACGAGCAGTACTTC	CASSLHGQGGYEQYF
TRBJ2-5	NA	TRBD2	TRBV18	TGTGCCAGCTCACCTAGCGGGAGAGAGACCCAGTACTTC	CASSPSGRETQYF
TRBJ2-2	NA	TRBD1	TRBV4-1	TGCGCCAGCAGCCAAGCGGAGGGGCAGGGGGCGTTAAGTACCGGGGAGCTGTTTTTT	CASSQAEGQGALSTGELFF
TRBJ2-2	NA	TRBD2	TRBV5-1	TGCGCCAGCAGACTTTTAGCGGGAGGGGCCGGGGAGCTGTTTTTT	CASRLLAGGAGELFF
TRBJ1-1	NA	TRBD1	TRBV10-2	TGCGCCAGCCGGCGGGACAGGGTGAGCACTGAAGCTTTCTTT	CASRRDRVSTEAFF
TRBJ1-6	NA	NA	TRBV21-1	TGTGCCAGCAGCCCCAGCGGGAGGGGCAACGACCAGGGTTCACCCCTCCACTTT	CASSPSGRGNDQGSPLHF
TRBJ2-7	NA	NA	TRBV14	TGTGCCAGCAGTCACAGGGTCGCAGGAGCCCGGTCCTCCTACGAGCAGTACTTC	CASSHRVAGARSSYEQYF
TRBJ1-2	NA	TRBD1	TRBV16	TGTGCCAGCAGCCCTAGGACAGGTGTTAACTATGGCTACACCTTC	CASSPRTGVNYGYTF